Below are 5 T cell receptor beta chains sequenced from a single sample in a study of shared clonotypes between healthy human individuals. TCRdb's copy holds only in-frame clones and misses some; the assay was immunoSEQ multiplex PCR. The sample lists over a million clones, roughly 96% occurring once. Material: naive CD4+ T cells sorted from blood. Subset in this sample: CD45RA+ positively selected. Receptor source: a young man in good health.

This rearrangement joins TRBV9 to TRBJ2-1, with 7 bases fitting TRBD2. V was clipped by 2 bases and J by 6 bases; unmatched bases: 8. The CDR3 has 15 residues. The V gene's germline CDR1 is SGDLS and CDR2 YYNGEE. CDR3 bases: TGTGCCAGCAGCGTGTCGCTAGCGGAAGGCAATGAGCAGTTCTTC. This sequence encodes CASSVSLAEGNEQFF.

The rearrangement joins TRBV7-2 to TRBJ2-3, with TRBD2 matching 7 bases. The CDR3 runs 16 residues. J gave up 2 bases and V 4 bases, and 9 bases lay outside the gene matches. The germline V gene has CDR1 SGHTA and CDR2 FQGNSA. DNA for the CDR3: TGTGCCAGCAGCTCGGCCGGGACTATAAACACAGATACGCAGTATTTT. Amino acid sequence: CASSSAGTINTDTQYF.

The chain carries TRBV28 and TRBJ2-3, with TRBD2 matching over 8 bases. CDR3 size: 15 residues. V lost 10 bases and J lost 6; bases outside the gene matches: 15. The V gene's germline CDR1 is MDHEN and CDR2 SYDVKM. DNA for the CDR3: TGTGCCACCATGCCGACGGGCGGGAGGTCGGATACGCAGTATTTT. The encoded protein is CATMPTGGRSDTQYF.

CDR3 DNA: TGCGCCAGCAGCTTGAATGGTTGGGAGACCCAGTACTTC. Protein product: CASSLNGWETQYF. The genes are TRBV5-1 and TRBJ2-5, with D unclear. CDR1 SGHRS and CDR2 YFSETQ come from the germline V gene. Trimming took off 1 base at V and 5 bases at J, with 9 bases between the two ends. The CDR3 totals 13 residues.

The rearrangement uses TRBV6-5 and TRBJ1-1; D is ambiguous. The V end was cut by 6 bases, the J end by 4 bases, with 9 bases between. The germline V gene has CDR1 MNHEY and CDR2 SVGAGI. CDR3 length: 12 residues. The CDR3: CASRREFTEAFF. The CDR3 nucleotides read TGTGCCAGCAGGCGAGAATTCACTGAAGCTTTCTTT.